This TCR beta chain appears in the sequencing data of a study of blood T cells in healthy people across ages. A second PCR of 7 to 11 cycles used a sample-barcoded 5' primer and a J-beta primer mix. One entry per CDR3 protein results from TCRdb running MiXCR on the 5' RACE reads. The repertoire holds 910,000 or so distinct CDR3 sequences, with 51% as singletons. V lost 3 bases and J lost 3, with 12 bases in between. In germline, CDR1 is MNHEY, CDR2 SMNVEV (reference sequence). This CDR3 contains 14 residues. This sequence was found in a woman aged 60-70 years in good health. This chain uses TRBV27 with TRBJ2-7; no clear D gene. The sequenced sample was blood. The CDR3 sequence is CASSFLGPGYEQYF. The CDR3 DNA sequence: TGTGCCAGCAGTTTCCTCGGACCCGGCTACGAGCAGTACTTC.